The clone carrying this T cell receptor (beta chain) appeared a single time. Its antigen is still unknown. The data stem from a study of cytomegalovirus exposure and HLA in healthy donors. The trim removed 4 bases at V and 7 bases at J, leaving 7 bases unmatched. The CDR3 contains 13 residues. CDR1 and CDR2 (germline): SGDLS, YYNGEE. It was with 60 Vbeta and 13 Jbeta primers that the PCR ran. Method: immunoSEQ multiplex PCR; TCRdb's copy keeps in-frame clones and lacks some. The sample yields more than 85,000 clones, around four fifths seen once. Study-level points and caveats: More clonal expansion characterized HLA-associated TCR beta chains than equally common others in a later analysis. Earlier analysis found most TCR beta V segments productive about 87% or about 30% of the time. A missense DCLRE1C variant was associated with V- and J-gene trimming of TCR beta chains in a later analysis, and an independent cohort replicated the association.

Sequenced input: PBMCs. The sequence was collected from a woman aged 45-59 years in good health and CMV-seropositive. The chain uses TRBV9 and TRBJ1-1; 7 bases match TRBD1. The CDR3 coding sequence is TGTGCCAGCAGCTCAGAGGGGGCTAATGAAGCTTTCTTT. Amino acid sequence: CASSSEGANEAFF.